The subject of this entry is one TCR beta chain. This clone has more than one count but fewer than ten. Its binding antigen is unknown. The sample holds no much larger clone one base away, and base qualities are not on file. This sample's time point label indicates: baseline before first vaccination. Samples from vaccinated people were obtained from the UK trials COV001 and COV002, which included a single-blind randomized controlled phase 2/3 trial of AZD1222 (ChAdOx1 nCoV-19) in healthy adults. Trial participant PBMC samples were collected at day 0 and day 28 after the second dose for TCRbeta chain sequencing. This sample was included in a study of T cell responses to AZD1222 COVID-19 vaccine (dated by TCRdb to 2020 to 2023). Turning to the overall study: AZD1222 recipients with second doses at about 4 weeks or about 12 weeks were pooled, because spike-specific TCR depth and breadth did not differ between schedules. A total of approximately 240 trial participants underwent TCR sequencing, of whom about 210 had received two doses of AZD1222 and about 26 had received two doses of the MenACWY control vaccine. Trial participants were enrolled by age into subgroups of 18-55, 56-69 and 70-plus years, and around 150, 28 and 57 TCR-sequenced participants, respectively, were included in these subgroups. The study at large found these results: Most participants were white British and females outnumbered males, and the authors suggested that clonal diversity may have been underestimated. In the small 56-69-year group, the increase in depth fell short of significance, most likely because of low power. Because no samples from the day 14 peak response were available, repertoires could be characterized only after the peak T cell response. Reportedly, close to half of the unique spike-specific TCRs recognized epitopes lying outside the regions that are mutated in the B.1.351 and B.1.1.7 variants. Vaccine-associated CD4 TCRs spanned the whole spike protein, with dominant responses in regions 160-218 and 743-854. Conclusions about previously exposed vaccinees are limited because only six or seven AZD1222 recipients were SARS-CoV-2 seropositive at baseline. After two AZD1222 doses, both the breadth and the depth of spike-specific TCRs were significantly higher than at day 0 and than in MenACWY recipients.

The germline V gene (reference sequence) specifies SGHNT as CDR1 and YYREEE as CDR2. From the cysteine up to the phenylalanine, the CDR3 has a length of 15 residues. Only the CDR3 DNA stays, 45 bases, in frame from base 1. Relative to germline, V is 0 bases shorter and J is 0 bases shorter, with 7 bases between their ends. The CDR3 regions of human TCRbeta chains were analyzed by immunosequencing. The study's own analysis went as follows. TCRs in the repertoires were matched against a reference library of SARS-CoV-2-specific TCRs that had been generated with the MIRA antigen-specificity platform. Breadth meant the fraction of unique TCRs that were SARS-CoV-2-associated, whereas depth meant the fraction of total T cells that were SARS-CoV-2-associated. Using the MIRA data, every spike-specific TCR was mapped to the spike region that the TCR reacted to and assigned to either a CD4 or a CD8 class. Log10-transformed breadth and depth values were compared by one-way ANOVA with Sidak's multiple comparisons tests. Imported from immuneACCESS, the table was reduced by TCRdb to in-frame sequences with V and J called. These copies leave out some clones; in studies compared against another copy, an unresolved V gene accounts for under half, and the cause of the remainder is not known. V and J calls and clone size are those listed in that table; D and trimming were worked out from the DNA. In this sample the table shows 100,000 or so clones, about 85% of which occur a single time. The ten largest clonotypes hold around 3.1% of the sample.

The V gene is TRBV5-4 and the J gene is TRBJ1-3; no confident D gene assignment can be made. This receptor was obtained from an adult in good health. The material sequenced was peripheral blood, taken on day 0 of AZD1222 vaccination. The sequenced DNA: TGTGCCAGCAGCTTGGGGGTGCTCTCTGGAAACACCATATATTTT. This yields the protein CASSLGVLSGNTIYF.